Below are 23 T cell receptor beta chains sequenced from a single sample in a study of T cells in localized non-small cell lung cancer. The method was immunoSEQ multiplex PCR; TCRdb's version includes in-frame clones alone and lacks a portion of them. The sample includes around 25,000 clones, about nine tenths of them seen just once. Here the sequenced sample was peripheral blood, taken before any cancer treatment. These receptors were taken from a man between 40 and 69 years old with stage I squamous cell lung carcinoma.

This chain joins TRBV11-2 and TRBJ1-1; 8 nucleotides align to TRBD1. Germline lookup yields CDR1 SGHAT and CDR2 FQNNGV. V lost 5 bases and J lost 4; bases outside the gene matches: 6. This CDR3 has 14 residues. Here the CDR3 DNA reads TGTGCCAGCAGCCTCAGGGGGCTTGGCACTGAAGCTTTCTTT. It translates to CASSLRGLGTEAFF.

The rearrangement uses TRBV5-5 and TRBJ2-1; possible D gene TRBD1, 6 bases. The length of the CDR3 is 12 residues. V shed 2 bases and J shed 6 bases, with 6 bases lying between them. Germline CDR1 and CDR2: SGHKS and YYEKEE (reference sequence). CDR3 loop: CASSLQGNEQFF. CDR3 sequence (DNA): TGTGCCAGCAGCTTACAGGGCAATGAGCAGTTCTTC.

This clone has only one observation. The chain combines TRBV6-5 with TRBJ2-1, with 9 bases aligning to TRBD1. The CDR3 covers 15 residues. CDR1 MNHEY and CDR2 SVGAGI come from the germline V gene. After removal of 5 bases from V and 9 bases from J, the junction contained 11 bases not matched to a gene. The DNA for the CDR3 is TGTGCCAGCAGTCAGCCGGGACAGGGTCGGGGTGAGCAGTTCTTC. Translation: CASSQPGQGRGEQFF.

This chain connects TRBV19 to TRBJ1-1, with TRBD1 matching over 7 bases. The V gene's germline CDR1 is LNHDA and CDR2 SQIVND (reference sequence). The CDR3 covers 14 residues. Trimming removed 6 bases from V and 1 base from J; junction bases left unmatched: 5. The DNA of the CDR3 is TGTGCCAGTAGACCCGGACAGGAGAACACTGAAGCTTTCTTT. This sequence encodes CASRPGQENTEAFF.

This chain connects TRBV18 to TRBJ1-4; 9 bases fit TRBD1. The trim removed 3 bases at V and 7 bases at J, leaving 3 bases unmatched. The germline V gene has CDR1 KGHSH and CDR2 LQKENI. CDR3 length: 14 residues. CDR3 residues: CASSPDRGTEKLFF. In DNA, the CDR3 is TGTGCCAGCTCACCGGACAGGGGAACTGAAAAACTGTTTTTT.

The genes are TRBV21-1 and TRBJ1-1; the table's TRBD1 call for D was not verified on the DNA. TRBV21-1 is classified as a pseudogene. This CDR3 spans 16 amino acids. Written as DNA, the CDR3 is TGTGCCAGCAGCAACTGGGCCGGGACAAAGAACACTGAAGCTTTCTTT. Translating gives CASSNWAGTKNTEAFF.

The chain has TRBV30 and TRBJ2-1; 10 positions match TRBD2. J was trimmed by 5 bases and V by 3 bases; bases with no gene match: 10. The CDR3 runs 16 residues. Germline lookup yields CDR1 GTSNPN and CDR2 SVGIG (reference sequence). The CDR3: CAWSEASGGSDNEQFF. In nucleotides, the CDR3 is TGTGCCTGGAGCGAGGCTAGCGGGGGTTCGGACAATGAGCAGTTCTTC.

CDR3 protein: CASSRGRQETQYF. For the CDR3, the DNA is TGTGCCAGCAGCCGAGGGAGGCAAGAGACCCAGTACTTC. This chain joins TRBV7-6 and TRBJ2-5; D may be TRBD2 (6 bases). The V gene's germline CDR1 is SGHVS and CDR2 FNYEAQ. Between the trimmed V and J ends, which lost 5 bases and 2 bases, there was a span of 9 bases. The CDR3 runs to 13 residues.

CDR3 loop: CASSSKTRSNYGYTF. CDR3 DNA: TGTGCCAGCAGCTCCAAAACGAGGTCTAACTATGGCTACACCTTC. The chain employs TRBV7-8 and TRBJ1-2; no reliable D call. V was cut by 4 bases and J by 0 bases, with 12 bases left in between. Germline CDR1 SGHVS, CDR2 FQNEAQ. The length of the CDR3 is 15 residues. The full variable domain, in which reference TRBV7-8 and TRBJ1-2 provide the parts outside the CDR3, is GAGVSQSPRYKVAKRGQDVALRCDPISGHVSLFWYQQALGQGPEFLTYFQNEAQLDKSGLPSDRFFAERPEGSVSTLKIQRTQQEDSAVYLCASSSKTRSNYGYTFGSGTRLTVV.

The chain uses TRBV7-2 and TRBJ2-3; no reliable D call. This CDR3 is 13 amino acids long. Germline V lookup: CDR1 SGHTA, CDR2 FQGNSA. V gave up 2 bases and J gave up 4 bases, with 7 bases separating them. CDR3: CASSLLSSDTQYF. The CDR3 bases are TGTGCCAGCAGCTTACTTAGTTCAGATACGCAGTATTTT.

This clone has just one count. The chain combines TRBV6-1 with TRBJ2-3; 9 positions match TRBD2. The CDR3 is 15 residues long. After removal of 7 bases from V and 2 bases from J, the junction contained 7 bases not matched to a gene. Germline CDR1 and CDR2: MNHNS and SASEGT. The CDR3 DNA reads TGTGCCAGCAACCCAGCGGGGGGAAACACAGATACGCAGTATTTT. This encodes CASNPAGGNTDTQYF.

V gene TRBV6-5 combines with J gene TRBJ2-5, with 8 bases fitting TRBD1. Trimming took 1 base from V and 5 from J; bases not matched to a gene: 3. Germline lookup yields CDR1 MNHEY and CDR2 SVGAGI. This CDR3 comprises 14 residues. The CDR3 DNA follows: TGTGCCAGCAGTTACTTAGGACAGGGTGAGACCCAGTACTTC. Its translation: CASSYLGQGETQYF.

This chain uses TRBV7-9 with TRBJ2-7, with a possible D match to TRBD2 (5 bases). Deletions cut 6 bases from V and 5 bases from J, with 11 bases between. Germline CDR1 and CDR2: SEHNR and FQNEAQ (reference sequence). The CDR3 runs to 12 residues. CDR3 in amino acids: CASSSEGHEQYF. The DNA for the CDR3 is TGTGCCAGCAGTTCCGAGGGCCACGAGCAGTACTTC.

The chain is built from TRBV2 and TRBJ2-2; the D gene is possibly TRBD2 (5 bases). Looked up from germline, CDR1 is SNHLY and CDR2 is FYNNEI. This CDR3 spans 15 amino acids. V lost 7 bases and J lost 0, with 12 bases in between. In DNA form, the CDR3 reads TGTGCCAGCAATCCCGGACTGACGAACACCGGGGAGCTGTTTTTT. Its protein product is CASNPGLTNTGELFF.

The chain employs TRBV7-6 and TRBJ2-1; 9 nucleotides line up with TRBD2. J gave up 3 bases and V 2 bases, and 2 bases lay outside the gene matches. Germline CDR1 SGHVS, CDR2 FNYEAQ. The CDR3 is 15 residues long. CDR3 region: CASSLLAGFYNEQFF. DNA of the CDR3: TGTGCCAGCAGCTTACTAGCGGGGTTCTACAATGAGCAGTTCTTC.

The chain uses TRBV18 and TRBJ2-3; D may match TRBD1 or TRBD2 (5 bases each). The CDR3 has 16 amino acids. V gave up 2 bases and J gave up 5 bases, with 17 bases separating them. Germline V gene lookup returns CDR1 KGHSH and CDR2 LQKENI. DNA of the CDR3: TGTGCCAGCTCACCAACCTTCGGGGCATACGGAGATACGCAGTATTTT. Its protein is CASSPTFGAYGDTQYF.

V gene TRBV11-2 combines with J gene TRBJ1-2; 7 bases match TRBD1. This CDR3 comprises 17 residues. Per the germline V gene, CDR1 is SGHAT and CDR2 is FQNNGV. J lost 5 bases, V lost 2 bases, and 14 bases had no gene match. In DNA form, the CDR3 reads TGTGCCAGCAGCTTAACGGGTTTCGGGGACAGAGGATATGGCTACACCTTC. This codes for CASSLTGFGDRGYGYTF.

The rearrangement uses TRBV28 and TRBJ1-6; perhaps TRBD1 as D (5 bases). Germline values: CDR1 MDHEN, CDR2 SYDVKM. CDR3 size: 16 residues. V lost 8 bases and J 0 bases, leaving 14 bases between the germline ends. The CDR3 DNA is TGTGCCAGCGGTTCTTACAGGAGCTCCTATAATTCACCCCTCCACTTT. Amino acid sequence: CASGSYRSSYNSPLHF. The full variable domain, in which reference TRBV28 and TRBJ1-6 provide the parts outside the CDR3, is DVKVTQSSRYLVKRTGEKVFLECVQDMDHENMFWYRQDPGLGLRLIYFSYDVKMKEKGDIPEGYSVSREKKERFSLILESASTNQTSMYLCASGSYRSSYNSPLHFGNGTRLTVT.

The chain carries TRBV5-4 and TRBJ1-5; D possibly corresponds to TRBD1 (5 bases). From germline, CDR1 is SGHNT and CDR2 YYREEE (reference sequence). V was cut by 4 bases and J by 7 bases, with 12 bases left in between. The CDR3 consists of 13 residues. CDR3 amino acids: CASSPWGEQPQHF. CDR3 nucleotide sequence: TGTGCCAGCAGCCCCTGGGGGGAGCAGCCCCAGCATTTT.

V usage is TRBV6-5 and J usage is TRBJ1-2; D perhaps matches TRBD1 (5 bases). Trimming took off 2 bases at V and 2 bases at J, with 12 bases between the two ends. Per the germline V gene, CDR1 is MNHEY and CDR2 is SVGAGI. The CDR3 covers 15 residues. The CDR3 loop is CASSYGGAKNYGYTF. The CDR3 coding sequence is TGTGCCAGCAGTTACGGCGGGGCAAAAAACTATGGCTACACCTTC.

The gene calls are TRBV2 and TRBJ2-7; D is perhaps TRBD1 (5 bases). V was clipped by 8 bases and J by 3 bases, with 14 bases between them. This CDR3 region has 13 residues. Germline V gives CDR1 SNHLY, CDR2 FYNNEI. This CDR3 is CASGARANYEQYF. The CDR3 region has the DNA TGTGCCAGCGGGGCCAGGGCGAACTACGAGCAGTACTTC.

The chain joins TRBV10-3 to TRBJ2-5, with 9 bases matching TRBD1. The junction had 7 bases not matched to a gene; V was cut back by 10 bases and J by 1 base. This CDR3 is built from 14 residues. CDR1 and CDR2 (germline): ENHRY, SYGVKD. The CDR3 bases are TGTGCCACTGGGGAGGACAGGGGCCAAGAGACCCAGTACTTC. As protein: CATGEDRGQETQYF.

The rearrangement links TRBV2 to TRBJ2-1; no clear D. Germline V gene data show CDR1 as SNHLY and CDR2 as FYNNEI. V lost 7 bases and J 5 bases, leaving 24 bases between the germline ends. The CDR3 totals 17 residues. The CDR3 nucleotides read TGTGCCAGCACCGCTTCAGACGAAATATACTCAGACAATGAGCAGTTCTTC. It translates to CASTASDEIYSDNEQFF. The full variable domain, rest sourced from reference TRBV2 and TRBJ2-1, is EPEVTQTPSHQVTQMGQEVILRCVPISNHLYFYWYRQILGQKVEFLVSFYNNEISEKSEIFDDQFSVERPDGSNFTLKIRSTKLEDSAMYFCASTASDEIYSDNEQFFGPGTRLTVL.